This T cell receptor beta chain is drawn from a study of Ad26.COV2.S vaccination and SARS-CoV-2 variants. Overall study: Administration of Ad26.COV2.S was intramuscular, either once or twice 56 days apart. General study findings and limits: Spike-specific TCR breadth ran higher among vaccine recipients than placebo recipients.

Trimming left V 8 bases short and J 0 bases short, with 9 bases between. The CDR3 extends over 13 amino acids. Germline loops: CDR1 SNHLY, CDR2 FYNNEI. The treatment here: some 20 received Ad26.COV2.S at low or high dose, single or two shots; roughly five received placebo; per-sample allocation not given. The samples date from day 63 after the first vaccine or placebo injection. Worth noting for this clone: The antigen is unknown. The sample carries other DNA sequences with the same CDR3.

Assay used: immunoSEQ multiplex PCR; TCRdb lists only in-frame clones, some missing. The table records around 300,000 clones, under 90% of them present only once. The chain recombines TRBV2 with TRBJ2-3; no clear D gene. Sample: peripheral blood, taken in a trial of Ad26.COV2.S vaccine versus placebo. The origin of this receptor is a person aged 18-60 years who received the Ad26.COV2.S COVID-19 vaccine or a placebo. The CDR3 bases are TGTGCCAGCTCGTGGGGTAGCACAGATACGCAGTATTTT. Translation: CASSWGSTDTQYF.